The 18 T cell receptor beta chains given below trace back to one sample, sequenced in a study of control samples from healthy donors and cancer patients. The table came from immunoSEQ multiplex PCR; TCRdb's copy has only in-frame clones and leaves some out. Here the sample spans more than 20,000 clones, under 95% being singletons. Sequenced input: PBMCs. All receptors derive from a man aged 50 or older with lung cancer.

This clone was seen once. CDR3 coding DNA: TGTGCCAGCAGCCACTCCGACAGGGTCACAGATACGCAGTATTTT. This translates into CASSHSDRVTDTQYF. The chain uses TRBV3-1 (or the pseudogene TRBV3-2) and TRBJ2-3; 7 bases are shared with TRBD1. Germline values: CDR1 LGHDT, CDR2 YNNKEL (reference sequence). V shed 3 bases and J 2 bases; nucleotides not matched to a gene: 5. The CDR3 length is 15 residues.

The J gene is TRBJ2-3, the V gene TRBV30, with TRBD1 identical over 9 bases. The J segment lost 1 base and the V segment lost 8 bases, leaving 4 bases of the junction unmatched. Germline V gives CDR1 GTSNPN, CDR2 SVGIG (reference sequence). The CDR3 consists of 13 residues. The CDR3 region is CAMDRGGTDTQYF. In nucleotides, the CDR3 is TGTGCCATGGACAGGGGCGGCACAGATACGCAGTATTTT.

The chain links TRBV9 to TRBJ1-2; no firm D call. Germline CDR1 and CDR2: SGDLS and YYNGEE. The CDR3 extends over 15 amino acids. V was cut by 3 bases and J by 4 bases, with 16 bases left in between. The CDR3 is CASSADPPVSYGYTF. As DNA, the CDR3 is TGTGCCAGCAGCGCCGACCCTCCAGTAAGCTATGGCTACACCTTC.

In its sample, this clone was seen a few times. The chain combines TRBV30 with TRBJ2-7; D not certain. CDR1 is GTSNPN, CDR2 SVGIG, per germline (reference sequence). CDR3 length: 11 residues. Trimming left V 5 bases short and J 4 bases short, with 9 bases between. In DNA, the CDR3 is TGTGCCTGGGGCGCACTATACGAGCAGTACTTC. Protein: CAWGALYEQYF. Full variable domain (outside the CDR3, taken from reference TRBV30 and TRBJ2-7): SQTIHQWPATLVQPVGSPLSLECTVEGTSNPNLYWYRQAAGRGLQLLFYSVGIGQISSEVPQNLSASRPQDRQFILSSKKLLLSDSGFYLCAWGALYEQYFGPGTRLTVT.

The V call is TRBV6-5, the J call TRBJ1-5; 9 nucleotides match TRBD1. Per the germline V gene, CDR1 is MNHEY and CDR2 is SVGAGI. There are 15 residues in the CDR3. Trimming at V came to 5 bases and at J to 5 bases, leaving 7 bases not matched to a gene. CDR3 residues: CASSRDRELDQPQHF. Written as DNA, the CDR3 is TGTGCCAGCAGTAGGGACAGGGAACTCGATCAGCCCCAGCATTTT.

V and J are TRBV7-3 and TRBJ1-6; TRBD1 aligns across 8 bases. The CDR3 covers 13 residues. CDR1 SGHTA and CDR2 FQGTGA come from the germline V gene. Trimming at V came to 5 bases and at J to 7 bases, leaving 1 base not matched to a gene. CDR3 in DNA: TGTGCCAGCAGCGGACAGGGAAATTCACCCCTCCACTTT. Its translation: CASSGQGNSPLHF.

This chain uses TRBV11-1 with TRBJ1-1, with 7 bases that match TRBD1. Germline V gene sequence: CDR1 SGHAT, CDR2 FQDESV (reference sequence). The CDR3 is 15 residues long. V dropped 2 bases and J dropped 4; count of bases not matched to a gene: 7. As DNA, the CDR3 is TGTGCCAGCAGCTTAAGCTCAGGGGGTACCACTGAAGCTTTCTTT. Protein product: CASSLSSGGTTEAFF.

The rearrangement uses TRBV10-3 and TRBJ2-5, with no clear D. The CDR3 contains 13 residues. CDR1 is ENHRY and CDR2 is SYGVKD in the germline V gene. V was trimmed by 2 bases and J by 6 bases, leaving 10 bases between them. The CDR3 here is CAISEPRSQTQYF. The CDR3 DNA reads as TGTGCCATCAGTGAGCCTCGGTCCCAGACCCAGTACTTC.

The V and J genes are TRBV5-8 and TRBJ1-1; D not certain. The CDR3 contains 11 residues. The V gene lost 3 bases and the J gene lost 4 bases, with 4 bases spanning the gap. The germline V gene has CDR1 SGHTS and CDR2 YDEGEE. Here the CDR3 reads CASSYSTEAFF. In DNA, the CDR3 is TGTGCCAGCAGCTATTCCACTGAAGCTTTCTTT.

The V call is TRBV28, the J call TRBJ2-7; D gene ambiguous. V was shortened by 3 bases and J by 2 bases, with 8 bases between the two germline ends. Germline V gene lookup returns CDR1 MDHEN and CDR2 SYDVKM. The CDR3 sequence is 13 residues long. The CDR3 is CASSLLPTYEQYF. The CDR3 DNA is TGTGCCAGCAGTTTGTTACCCACCTACGAGCAGTACTTC. Full variable domain (rest looked up from reference TRBV28 and TRBJ2-7): DVKVTQSSRYLVKRTGEKVFLECVQDMDHENMFWYRQDPGLGLRLIYFSYDVKMKEKGDIPEGYSVSREKKERFSLILESASTNQTSMYLCASSLLPTYEQYFGPGTRLTVT.

The genes are TRBV15 and TRBJ1-1; D not certain. The V and J ends lost 1 base and 1 base respectively, with 10 bases between them. The CDR3 totals 15 residues. Germline lookup yields CDR1 LNHNV and CDR2 YYDKDF (reference sequence). The CDR3 nucleotides are TGTGCCACCAGCAGAGGGAGCACAGCGAACACTGAAGCTTTCTTT. Translated: CATSRGSTANTEAFF.

The chain is built from TRBV7-9 and TRBJ2-7; 7 bases align to TRBD1. Per germline, CDR1 SEHNR and CDR2 FQNEAQ (reference sequence). Trimming cost V 5 bases and J 3 bases; bases outside gene matches: 7. CDR3 size: 14 residues. The CDR3 reads CASSHTGTDYEQYF. The CDR3 nucleotides are TGTGCCAGCAGCCACACCGGGACAGACTACGAGCAGTACTTC.

This clone was seen only once. The rearrangement links TRBV27 to TRBJ2-1; possibly TRBD1 or TRBD2 for D (5 bases each). The CDR3 is 18 residues long. Germline V gene data show CDR1 as MNHEY and CDR2 as SMNVEV (reference sequence). Trimming shortened V by 1 base and J by 10 bases, and 26 bases separated the two germline ends. CDR3 protein: CASSLFTPGTLTLEEQFF. In nucleotides, the CDR3 is TGTGCCAGCAGTTTATTTACCCCCGGGACCCTGACCTTAGAAGAGCAGTTCTTC.

J is TRBJ2-1 and V is TRBV7-3, with unresolved D. The V gene lost 5 bases and the J gene lost 5 bases, with 19 bases spanning the gap. This CDR3 comprises 16 residues. CDR1 SGHTA and CDR2 FQGTGA come from the germline V gene. For the CDR3, the DNA is TGTGCCAGCAGCCCCCGAGTCAGTAACTACGACAATGAGCAGTTCTTC. The encoded protein is CASSPRVSNYDNEQFF.

J is TRBJ2-1 and V is TRBV2, with D unclear. Germline V lookup: CDR1 SNHLY, CDR2 FYNNEI. The germline V and J ends were trimmed by 5 bases and 6 bases, with 17 bases remaining between them. This CDR3 has 15 residues. In nucleotides, the CDR3 is TGTGCCAGCAGTACAAGACCAAGTCTGGGCAATGAGCAGTTCTTC. It yields the protein CASSTRPSLGNEQFF.

The chain links TRBV5-6 to TRBJ2-2; TRBD1 aligns across 8 bases. The V segment lost 3 bases and the J segment 5 bases; nucleotides outside the gene matches: 12. This CDR3 spans 17 amino acids. Germline CDR1 is SGHDT and CDR2 is YYEEEE. CDR3 bases: TGTGCCAGCAGCTCTCTAACAGGGGGTTTGGATACCGGGGAGCTGTTTTTT. Its translation is CASSSLTGGLDTGELFF.

The rearrangement joins TRBV30 to TRBJ2-7, with TRBD2 matching over 7 bases. The CDR3 sequence is 14 residues long. The germline gives CDR1 GTSNPN, CDR2 SVGIG (reference sequence). Germline trimming cut 1 base from V and 4 bases from J; bases unmatched to any gene: 7. The CDR3 nucleotides are TGTGCCTGGAGTGGGGAGGGGAACGGATACGAGCAGTACTTC. This translates into CAWSGEGNGYEQYF.

CDR3 sequence reads: CASSYSLGQDRYEQYF. CDR3 sequence (DNA): TGTGCCAGCAGTTACTCTTTAGGACAGGACCGCTACGAGCAGTACTTC. V and J are TRBV6-5 and TRBJ2-7; 7 bases align to TRBD1. Germline CDR1 is MNHEY and CDR2 is SVGAGI. This CDR3 region has 16 residues. V dropped 0 bases and J dropped 3; count of bases not matched to a gene: 8.